This note documents a single TCR beta chain sequence. Trimming took 1 base from V and 0 from J, leaving 12 bases between them. CDR3 length: 16 amino acids. The germline CDR1 and CDR2 sequences are SGHRS and YFSETQ. The sample belongs to a study of CD8 T cells in Susac syndrome. When the RNA was reverse transcribed, random hexamers were used with an input of roughly 0.45 to 1 ug. From the immunoSEQ multiplex PCR reads, TCRdb called clonotypes with MiXCR, one entry per CDR3 protein. Of a few hundred thousand distinct CDR3 sequences listed, 95% are singletons. The source of this sequence is a human donor with multiple sclerosis. Sequencing input: CD4+ T cells from PBMCs. The J gene is TRBJ2-3, the V gene TRBV5-1; TRBD1 might be the D (5 bases). DNA for the CDR3: TGCGCCAGCAGCTTGTCTGGGGCCTATAGCACAGATACGCAGTATTTT. This encodes CASSLSGAYSTDTQYF.